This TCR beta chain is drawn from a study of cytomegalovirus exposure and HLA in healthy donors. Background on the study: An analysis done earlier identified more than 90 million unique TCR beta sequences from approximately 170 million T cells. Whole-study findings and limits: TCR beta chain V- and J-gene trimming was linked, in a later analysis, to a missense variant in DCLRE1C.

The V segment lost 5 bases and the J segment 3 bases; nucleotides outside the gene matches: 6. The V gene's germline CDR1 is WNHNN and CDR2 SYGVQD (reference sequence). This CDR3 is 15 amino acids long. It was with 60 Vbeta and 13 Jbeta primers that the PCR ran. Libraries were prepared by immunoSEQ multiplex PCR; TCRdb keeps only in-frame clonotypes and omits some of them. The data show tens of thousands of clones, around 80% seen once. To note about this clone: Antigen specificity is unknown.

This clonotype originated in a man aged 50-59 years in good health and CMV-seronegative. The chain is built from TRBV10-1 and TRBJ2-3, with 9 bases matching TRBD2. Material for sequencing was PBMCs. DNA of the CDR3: TGCGCCAGCAGTCGGGTAGCGGGAGTTACAGATACGCAGTATTTT. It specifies CASSRVAGVTDTQYF.